These 26 T cell receptor beta chains came from one sample sequenced in a study of T cells in Graves' hyperthyroidism and ophthalmopathy. TCR beta CDR3 sequences were amplified from RNA transcripts. The HTBI primer set was used in a first-round RT-PCR of the TCR CDR3. TCRdb reprocessed the multiplex PCR reads with MiXCR, giving one entry per CDR3 protein. The table lists under 550,000 distinct CDR3 sequences, just under 20% of them singletons. Sequenced: blood. All receptors derive from a middle-aged man with Graves' ophthalmopathy.

This clonotype was found a few times. The chain has TRBV6-1 and TRBJ1-1; D unresolved. Germline values: CDR1 MNHNS, CDR2 SASEGT. The CDR3 totals 10 residues. The CDR3 here is CAAGNTEAFF. The CDR3 bases are TGTGCGGCAGGGAACACTGAAGCTTTCTTT.

This clonotype was observed a few times. This rearrangement joins TRBV4-3 to TRBJ1-6; tentative D call: TRBD1 (6 bases). The CDR3 has 15 amino acids. V dropped 0 bases and J dropped 7 bases, with 10 bases sitting between them. Germline V CDR1 and CDR2: LGHNA, YSLEER. CDR3 bases: TGCGCCAGCAGCCAAGATCCAGGGGTCAATTCACCCCTCCACTTT. Its translation is CASSQDPGVNSPLHF.

The J gene is TRBJ1-1, the V gene TRBV30, with 8 nucleotides matching TRBD1. Trimming took 0 bases from V and 10 from J; bases not matched to a gene: 13. Germline CDR1 GTSNPN, CDR2 SVGIG (reference sequence). This CDR3 contains 15 residues. The CDR3 DNA reads TGTGCCTGGAGTGTACCGGACAGGGCGGTAGGGAGAGCTTTCTTT. Translating gives CAWSVPDRAVGRAFF.

This chain links TRBV9 with TRBJ1-5, with TRBD1 as a possible D gene (5 bases). V was trimmed by 0 bases and J by 7 bases, leaving 14 bases between them. The CDR3 is 15 amino acids. Germline loops: CDR1 SGDLS, CDR2 YYNGEE. CDR3: CASSVGVGESQPQHF. The CDR3 DNA is TGTGCCAGCAGCGTAGGCGTGGGGGAATCCCAGCCCCAGCATTTT.

Ten or more counts support this clonotype. A clone one base away is much larger, so this may be a read error. The chain recombines TRBV7-2 with TRBJ2-1; D remains ambiguous. Germline V gives CDR1 SGHTA, CDR2 FQGNSA. The CDR3 has 11 residues. V was pared by 5 bases and J by 5 bases, with 4 bases between. CDR3 protein: CASSINNEQFF. The CDR3 DNA reads TGTGCCAGCAGCATAAACAATGAGCAGTTCTTC.

This clonotype has only a few counts. This rearrangement joins TRBV20-1 to TRBJ1-4, with TRBD1 identical over 7 bases. Germline CDR1 DFQATT, CDR2 SNEGSKA (reference sequence). This CDR3 contains 14 residues. V dropped 0 bases and J dropped 11; count of bases not matched to a gene: 9. CDR3 amino acids: CSARDARRQGKLFF. CDR3 nucleotides: TGCAGTGCTAGAGACGCCCGCCGACAGGGTAAACTGTTTTTT.

This clonotype was seen more than once but under ten times. The V call is TRBV4-1, the J call TRBJ2-7, with TRBD1 matching over 7 bases. V trimming: 1 base; J trimming: 5 bases; junction bases outside the gene matches: 5. Germline CDR1 MGHRA, CDR2 YSYEKL. The CDR3 loop spans 14 amino acids. CDR3 in amino acids: CASSQGQGSDEQYF. In nucleotides, the CDR3 is TGCGCCAGCAGCCAAGGACAGGGCTCGGACGAGCAGTACTTC.

In this sample, this clonotype turned up many times. The chain is built from TRBV6-5 and TRBJ1-2; D uncertain. The CDR3 covers 10 residues. V was clipped by 1 base and J by 8 bases, with 2 bases between them. Germline loops: CDR1 MNHEY, CDR2 SVGAGI. The CDR3 DNA sequence: TGTGCCAGCAGTTACTTCGGCTACACCTTC. The encoded protein is CASSYFGYTF.

This clonotype occurred a few times. The chain couples TRBV15 to TRBJ2-1; 7 bases match TRBD2. CDR1 is LNHNV and CDR2 is YYDKDF in the germline V gene (reference sequence). The V and J ends lost 1 base and 5 bases, in that order; junction bases with no gene match: 8. The CDR3 is 16 amino acids. The CDR3 spells CATSRGAGPVDNEQFF. The CDR3 DNA reads TGTGCCACCAGCAGAGGAGCGGGACCCGTGGACAATGAGCAGTTCTTC.

This sequence joins TRBV7-8 and TRBJ2-7; 10 bases are a match to TRBD2. The CDR3 totals 15 residues. Germline V gene lookup returns CDR1 SGHVS and CDR2 FQNEAQ. V lost 4 bases and J lost 7; bases outside the gene matches: 10. CDR3 sequence reads: CASSSGLAQMLEQYF. The DNA of the CDR3 is TGTGCCAGCAGCTCGGGACTAGCGCAGATGTTGGAGCAGTACTTC. Combining the CDR3 with reference TRBV7-8 and TRBJ2-7 gives the whole variable domain GAGVSQSPRYKVAKRGQDVALRCDPISGHVSLFWYQQALGQGPEFLTYFQNEAQLDKSGLPSDRFFAERPEGSVSTLKIQRTQQEDSAVYLCASSSGLAQMLEQYFGPGTRLTVT.

V and J are TRBV9 and TRBJ2-5; 9 bases match TRBD2. The CDR3 contains 16 residues. With V trimmed by 0 bases and J by 5 bases, 8 bases remained unmatched. Germline assignment: CDR1 SGDLS and CDR2 YYNGEE. CDR3 in DNA: TGTGCCAGCAGCGTAGGGGGCGGGAGGGCCGGTGAGACCCAGTACTTC. Translating gives CASSVGGGRAGETQYF.

V usage is TRBV29-1 and J usage is TRBJ2-1, with 12 nucleotides matching TRBD2. Germline V gene lookup returns CDR1 SQVTM and CDR2 ANQGSEA. The CDR3 loop spans 14 amino acids. J gave up 6 bases and V 4 bases, and 4 bases lay outside the gene matches. CDR3 sequence (DNA): TGCAGCGTTGGTGGACTAGCGGGGTTCAATGAGCAGTTCTTC. Residues: CSVGGLAGFNEQFF.

A few counts support this clonotype. The rearrangement joins TRBV7-3 to TRBJ2-1; TRBD2 aligns across 12 bases. The CDR3 has 16 residues. Losses at the gene ends were 5 bases for V and 7 bases for J; bases not matched to a gene: 9. From germline, CDR1 is SGHTA and CDR2 FQGTGA. The DNA for the CDR3 is TGTGCCAGCAGCACTTCGACTAGCGGGAGAAGGAATGAGCAGTTCTTC. Translation gives CASSTSTSGRRNEQFF. Complete variable domain (other parts from reference TRBV7-3 and TRBJ2-1): GAGVSQTPSNKVTEKGKYVELRCDPISGHTALYWYRQSLGQGPEFLIYFQGTGAADDSGLPNDRFFAVRPEGSVSTLKIQRTERGDSAVYLCASSTSTSGRRNEQFFGPGTRLTVL.

This clonotype was observed at least ten times. The chain carries TRBV2 and TRBJ2-5; D is tentatively TRBD1 or TRBD2 (6 bases each). Per the germline V gene, CDR1 is SNHLY and CDR2 is FYNNEI. The CDR3 contains 15 residues. Trimming stripped 6 bases from V and 0 bases from J, with 14 bases between. The chain's CDR3 is CASRGGQTYQETQYF. The CDR3, as DNA: TGTGCCAGCAGGGGAGGACAGACCTACCAAGAGACCCAGTACTTC.

The J gene is TRBJ2-5, the V gene TRBV9, with D possibly TRBD2 on 7 matching bases. This CDR3 is 13 amino acids long. Looked up from germline, CDR1 is SGDLS and CDR2 is YYNGEE. V shed 4 bases and J shed 5 bases, with 12 bases lying between them. The CDR3 loop reads CASSRGAQETQYF. CDR3 coding DNA: TGTGCCAGCAGCCGGGGGGCGCAGGAGACCCAGTACTTC.

CDR3 protein: CASRPGGANQPQHF. The CDR3 region has the DNA TGTGCCAGTAGACCGGGGGGGGCAAATCAGCCCCAGCATTTT. The V call is TRBV19, the J call TRBJ1-5; possible D gene TRBD1, 6 bases. Between the trimmed V and J ends, which lost 6 bases and 4 bases, there was a span of 13 bases. This CDR3 comprises 14 residues. Per the germline V gene, CDR1 is LNHDA and CDR2 is SQIVND (reference sequence).

This clonotype was recorded at least ten times. The chain is built from TRBV5-8 and TRBJ2-3, with 9 bases identical to TRBD1. From germline, CDR1 is SGHTS and CDR2 YDEGEE. The junction had 10 bases not matched to a gene; V was cut back by 0 bases and J by 2 bases. CDR3 length: 18 amino acids. CDR3 sequence (DNA): TGTGCCAGCAGCTTGGAACAGGGGGCATGGGTGAACACAGATACGCAGTATTTT. Its translation is CASSLEQGAWVNTDTQYF.

Regarding this clonotype: A much larger clone differs from this one at a single base, so this may be a read error. This chain joins TRBV28 and TRBJ1-5; 7 bases map to TRBD1. Germline CDR1 reads MDHEN; CDR2 reads SYDVKM. The CDR3 has 16 residues. The CDR3: CASGVTTGRSKQPQHF. The CDR3 nucleotides are TGTGCCAGCGGGGTAACGACAGGGAGGAGCAAGCAGCCCCAGCATTTT. The complete variable domain, with remaining parts taken from reference TRBV28 and TRBJ1-5, reads DVKVTQSSRYLVKRTGEKVFLECVQDMDHENMFWYRQDPGLGLRLIYFSYDVKMKEKGDIPEGYSVSREKKERFSLILESASTNQTSMYLCASGVTTGRSKQPQHFGDGTRLSIL.

The chain combines TRBV7-2 with TRBJ2-5, with a weak D call TRBD2 (6 bases). With 5 bases removed from V and 3 bases from J, the gap between germline ends came to 16 bases. The CDR3 extends over 15 amino acids. Germline V CDR1 and CDR2: SGHTA, FQGNSA. CDR3 loop: CASSPAGTLKETQYF. CDR3 nucleotide sequence: TGTGCCAGCAGCCCAGCCGGGACTCTTAAAGAGACCCAGTACTTC. The complete variable domain, with remaining parts taken from reference TRBV7-2 and TRBJ2-5, reads GAGVSQSPSNKVTEKGKDVELRCDPISGHTALYWYRQSLGQGLEFLIYFQGNSAPDKSGLPSDRFSAERTGGSVSTLTIQRTQQEDSAVYLCASSPAGTLKETQYFGPGTRLLVL.

This clonotype was detected ten times or more. This sequence joins TRBV7-2 and TRBJ2-5, with 10 bases that match TRBD2. The CDR3 length is 16 residues. Germline loops: CDR1 SGHTA, CDR2 FQGNSA. V shed 3 bases, J shed 1 base, and the junction held 5 bases outside the gene matches. The CDR3 sequence is CASSFVLAGSQETQYF. DNA of the CDR3: TGTGCCAGCAGCTTTGTACTAGCGGGATCCCAAGAGACCCAGTACTTC. Filled out from reference TRBV7-2 and TRBJ2-5, the complete variable domain reads GAGVSQSPSNKVTEKGKDVELRCDPISGHTALYWYRQSLGQGLEFLIYFQGNSAPDKSGLPSDRFSAERTGGSVSTLTIQRTQQEDSAVYLCASSFVLAGSQETQYFGPGTRLLVL.

The sample holds many counts of this clonotype. CDR3 coding DNA: TGCGCCAGCAGCTTGGGGACAAGAAGCAATCAGCCCCAGCATTTT. Amino acids: CASSLGTRSNQPQHF. V gene TRBV5-1 combines with J gene TRBJ1-5; perhaps TRBD1 as D (5 bases). The CDR3 consists of 15 residues. Germline CDR1 and CDR2: SGHRS and YFSETQ. Trimming cost V 0 bases and J 1 base, with 8 bases left between them.

In its sample, this clonotype was seen many times. The V gene is TRBV30, the J gene TRBJ2-1, with D tentatively TRBD2 (6 bases). Deletions cut 3 bases from V and 8 bases from J, with 23 bases between. Germline V gives CDR1 GTSNPN, CDR2 SVGIG (reference sequence). This CDR3 is 16 amino acids long. CDR3 in amino acids: CAWRGGPGVRRDEQFF. DNA for the CDR3: TGTGCCTGGAGAGGCGGACCGGGGGTCAGACGGGATGAGCAGTTCTTC. The full variable domain, its missing parts supplied by reference TRBV30 and TRBJ2-1, is SQTIHQWPATLVQPVGSPLSLECTVEGTSNPNLYWYRQAAGRGLQLLFYSVGIGQISSEVPQNLSASRPQDRQFILSSKKLLLSDSGFYLCAWRGGPGVRRDEQFFGPGTRLTVL.

The chain combines TRBV9 with TRBJ1-2; 8 bases align to TRBD1. The CDR3 extends over 17 amino acids. J lost 5 bases, V lost 3 bases, and 15 bases had no gene match. CDR1 and CDR2 (germline): SGDLS, YYNGEE. CDR3 protein: CASSGGGGTGGDYGYTF. DNA of the CDR3: TGTGCCAGCAGCGGGGGGGGGGGAACAGGGGGTGATTATGGCTACACCTTC.

This clonotype appeared many times. The chain combines TRBV6-2 or TRBV6-3 with TRBJ2-3, with D tentatively TRBD1 (6 bases). The CDR3 length is 16 residues. Trimming took 0 bases from V and 3 from J, leaving 13 bases between them. CDR1 and CDR2 (germline): MNHEY, SVGEGT. The CDR3 DNA sequence: TGTGCCAGCAGTTACTCGAAACAGGGTACGACAGATACGCAGTATTTT. Its protein is CASSYSKQGTTDTQYF.

This clonotype was recorded at least ten times. The chain couples TRBV28 to TRBJ2-3; 11 nucleotides line up with TRBD2. J was trimmed by 5 bases and V by 1 base; bases with no gene match: 5. Germline CDR1 is MDHEN and CDR2 is SYDVKM. The CDR3 sequence is 16 residues long. CDR3 amino acids: CASSLSSLAGGDTQYF. The DNA for the CDR3 is TGTGCCAGCAGTTTATCGAGTCTAGCGGGAGGAGATACGCAGTATTTT.

The chain uses TRBV27 and TRBJ1-6, with D unclear. Germline loops: CDR1 MNHEY, CDR2 SMNVEV (reference sequence). V lost 3 bases and J lost 4, with 13 bases in between. CDR3 size: 16 residues. CDR3 bases: TGTGCCAGCAGTTTTGAGGGAAACTTTTATAATTCACCCCTCCACTTT. Encoded protein: CASSFEGNFYNSPLHF.